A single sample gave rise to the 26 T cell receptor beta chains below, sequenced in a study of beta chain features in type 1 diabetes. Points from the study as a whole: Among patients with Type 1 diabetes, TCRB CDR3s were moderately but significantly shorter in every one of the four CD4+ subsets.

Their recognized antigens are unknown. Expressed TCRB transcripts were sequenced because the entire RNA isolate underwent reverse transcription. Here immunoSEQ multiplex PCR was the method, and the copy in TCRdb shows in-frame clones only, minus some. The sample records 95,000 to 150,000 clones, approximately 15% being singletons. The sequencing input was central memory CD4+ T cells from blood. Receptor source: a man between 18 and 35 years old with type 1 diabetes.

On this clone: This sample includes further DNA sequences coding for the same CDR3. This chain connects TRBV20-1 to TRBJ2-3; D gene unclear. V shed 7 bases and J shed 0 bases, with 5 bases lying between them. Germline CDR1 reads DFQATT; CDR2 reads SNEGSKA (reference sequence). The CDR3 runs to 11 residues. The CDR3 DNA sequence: TGCAGTGGAGGCAGCACAGATACGCAGTATTTT. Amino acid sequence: CSGGSTDTQYF.

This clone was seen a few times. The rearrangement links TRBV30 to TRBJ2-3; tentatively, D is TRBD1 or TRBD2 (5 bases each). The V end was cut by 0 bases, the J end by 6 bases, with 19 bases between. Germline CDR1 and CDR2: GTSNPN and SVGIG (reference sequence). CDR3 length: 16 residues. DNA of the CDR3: TGTGCCTGGAGTGTTCGAGGGGTAGATAGTCCGGATACGCAGTATTTT. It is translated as CAWSVRGVDSPDTQYF.

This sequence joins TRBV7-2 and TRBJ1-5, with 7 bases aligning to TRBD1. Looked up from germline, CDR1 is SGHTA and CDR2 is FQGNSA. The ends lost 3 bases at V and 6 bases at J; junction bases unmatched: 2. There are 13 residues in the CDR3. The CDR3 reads CASSLTGFQPQHF. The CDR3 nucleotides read TGTGCCAGCAGCTTGACAGGGTTTCAGCCCCAGCATTTT.

CDR3 DNA: TGTGCCAGCAGCACAGGACAGGGGGGGACCTTGGAGACCCAGTACTTC. Residues: CASSTGQGGTLETQYF. This rearrangement joins TRBV5-4 to TRBJ2-5; 10 bases align to TRBD1. The CDR3 is 16 residues long. CDR1 and CDR2 from the germline V gene are SGHNT and YYREEE (reference sequence). The V segment lost 4 bases and the J segment 5 bases; nucleotides outside the gene matches: 11.

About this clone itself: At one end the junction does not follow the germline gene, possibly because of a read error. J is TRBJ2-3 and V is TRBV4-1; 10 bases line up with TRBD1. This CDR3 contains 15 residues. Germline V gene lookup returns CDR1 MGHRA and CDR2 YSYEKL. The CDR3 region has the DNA TGCGCCAGCAGCCAAGGTTCATCCCGGGACAGGGGTCAGTGGTTT. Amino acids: CASSQGSSRDRGQWF.

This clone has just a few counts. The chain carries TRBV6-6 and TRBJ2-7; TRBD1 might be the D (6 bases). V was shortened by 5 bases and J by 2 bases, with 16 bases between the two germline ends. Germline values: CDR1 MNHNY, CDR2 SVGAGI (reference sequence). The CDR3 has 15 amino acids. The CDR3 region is CASSPDRVITYEQYF. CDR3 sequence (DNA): TGTGCCAGCAGTCCGGACAGAGTTATTACCTACGAGCAGTACTTC.

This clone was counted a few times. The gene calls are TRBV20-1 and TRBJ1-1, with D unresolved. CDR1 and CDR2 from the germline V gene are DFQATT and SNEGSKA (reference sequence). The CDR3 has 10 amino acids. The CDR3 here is CRAHRVEAFF. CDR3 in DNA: TGCAGGGCCCATCGAGTTGAAGCTTTCTTT.

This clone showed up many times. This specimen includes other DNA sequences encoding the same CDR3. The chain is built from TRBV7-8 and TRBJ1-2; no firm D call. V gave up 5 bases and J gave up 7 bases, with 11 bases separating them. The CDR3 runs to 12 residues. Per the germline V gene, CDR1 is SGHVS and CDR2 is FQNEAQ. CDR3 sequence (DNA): TGTGCCAGCAGCCCAGAATTTGGTGGCTACACCTTC. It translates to CASSPEFGGYTF.

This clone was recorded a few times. The CDR3 coding sequence is TGCGCCAGCAGTCCAGGAGATGTGGGACGCTACTACGAGCAGTACTTC. Protein product: CASSPGDVGRYYEQYF. The chain uses TRBV23-1 and TRBJ2-7; possibly TRBD1 or TRBD2 for D (5 bases each). TRBV23-1 is sorted into the ORF group, with uncertain function. CDR3 length equals 16 residues. V shed 4 bases and J shed 3 bases, with 19 bases lying between them.

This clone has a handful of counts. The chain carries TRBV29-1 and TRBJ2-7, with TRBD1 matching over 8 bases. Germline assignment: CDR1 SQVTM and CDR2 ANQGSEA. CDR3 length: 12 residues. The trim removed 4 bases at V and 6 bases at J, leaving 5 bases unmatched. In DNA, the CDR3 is TGCAGCGTTGCCAGGGGGCATGTCGAGCAGTACTTC. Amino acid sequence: CSVARGHVEQYF.

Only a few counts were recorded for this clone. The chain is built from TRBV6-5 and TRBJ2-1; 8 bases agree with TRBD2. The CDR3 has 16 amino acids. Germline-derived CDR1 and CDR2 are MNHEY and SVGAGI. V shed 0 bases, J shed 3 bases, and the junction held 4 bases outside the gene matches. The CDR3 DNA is TGTGCCAGCAGTTACTCGAGCGGGGGCTACTACAATGAGCAGTTCTTC. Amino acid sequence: CASSYSSGGYYNEQFF.

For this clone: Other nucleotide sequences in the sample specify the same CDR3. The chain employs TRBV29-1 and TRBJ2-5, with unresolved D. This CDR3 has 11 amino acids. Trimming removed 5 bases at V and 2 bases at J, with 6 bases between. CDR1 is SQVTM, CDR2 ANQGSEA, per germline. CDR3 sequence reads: CSVYRQETQYF. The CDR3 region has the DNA TGCAGCGTTTATCGACAAGAGACCCAGTACTTC.

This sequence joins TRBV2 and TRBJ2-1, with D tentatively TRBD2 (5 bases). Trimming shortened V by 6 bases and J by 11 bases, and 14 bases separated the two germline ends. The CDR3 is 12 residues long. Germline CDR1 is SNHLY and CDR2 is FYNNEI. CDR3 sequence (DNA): TGTGCCAGCAGGGACTGGTTTTATCAGCAGTTCTTC. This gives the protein CASRDWFYQQFF.

The CDR3, as DNA: TGCAGCGTTGGACATTACACTGAAGCTTTCTTT. Protein: CSVGHYTEAFF. The gene calls are TRBV29-1 and TRBJ1-1; no clear D gene. The V gene's germline CDR1 is SQVTM and CDR2 ANQGSEA. The CDR3 consists of 11 residues. Trimming removed 4 bases from V and 3 bases from J, with 6 bases in between.

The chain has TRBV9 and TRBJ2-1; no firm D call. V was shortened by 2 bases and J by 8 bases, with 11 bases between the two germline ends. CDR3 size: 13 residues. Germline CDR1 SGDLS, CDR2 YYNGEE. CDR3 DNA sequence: TGTGCCAGCAGCGTGGGCGCGCATGATGAGCAGTTCTTC. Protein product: CASSVGAHDEQFF.

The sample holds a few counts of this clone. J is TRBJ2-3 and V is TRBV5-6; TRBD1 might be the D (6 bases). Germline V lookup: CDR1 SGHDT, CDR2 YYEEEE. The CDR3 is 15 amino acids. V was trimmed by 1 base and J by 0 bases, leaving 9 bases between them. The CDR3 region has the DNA TGTGCCAGCAGCTTGTATGGACAGAGCACAGATACGCAGTATTTT. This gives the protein CASSLYGQSTDTQYF.

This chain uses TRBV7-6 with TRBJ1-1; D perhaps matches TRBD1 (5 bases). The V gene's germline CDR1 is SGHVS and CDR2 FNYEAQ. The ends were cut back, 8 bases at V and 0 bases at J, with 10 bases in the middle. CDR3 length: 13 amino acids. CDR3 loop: CASSQDLNTEAFF. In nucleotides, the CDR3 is TGTGCCAGCTCACAGGACTTGAACACTGAAGCTTTCTTT.

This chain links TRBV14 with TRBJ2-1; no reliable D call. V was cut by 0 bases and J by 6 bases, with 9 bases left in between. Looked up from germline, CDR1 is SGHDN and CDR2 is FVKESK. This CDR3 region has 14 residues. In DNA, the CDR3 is TGTGCCAGCAGCCAAGATTACCAATTCAATGAGCAGTTCTTC. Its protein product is CASSQDYQFNEQFF. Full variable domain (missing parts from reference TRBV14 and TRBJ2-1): EAGVTQFPSHSVIEKGQTVTLRCDPISGHDNLYWYRRVMGKEIKFLLHFVKESKQDESGMPNNRFLAERTGGTYSTLKVQPAELEDSGVYFCASSQDYQFNEQFFGPGTRLTVL.

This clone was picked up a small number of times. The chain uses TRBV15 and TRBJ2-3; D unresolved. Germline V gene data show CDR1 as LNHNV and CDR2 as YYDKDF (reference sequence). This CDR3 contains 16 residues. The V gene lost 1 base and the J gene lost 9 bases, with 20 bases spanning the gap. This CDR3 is CATSRALWGKSETQYF. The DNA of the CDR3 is TGTGCCACCAGCAGAGCACTCTGGGGAAAGTCGGAGACGCAGTATTTT.

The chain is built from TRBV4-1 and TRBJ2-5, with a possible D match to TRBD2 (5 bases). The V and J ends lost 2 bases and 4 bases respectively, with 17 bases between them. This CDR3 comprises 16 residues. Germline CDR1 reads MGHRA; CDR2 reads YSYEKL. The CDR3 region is CASSQKTMDSRETQYF. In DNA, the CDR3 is TGCGCCAGCAGCCAAAAGACCATGGACTCCCGAGAGACCCAGTACTTC.

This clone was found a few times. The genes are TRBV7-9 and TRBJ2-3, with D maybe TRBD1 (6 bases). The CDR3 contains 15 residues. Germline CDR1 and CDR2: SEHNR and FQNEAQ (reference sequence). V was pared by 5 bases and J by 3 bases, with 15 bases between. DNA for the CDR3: TGTGCCAGCAGCCTCGGCTGGCAGGGGACAGATACGCAGTATTTT. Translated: CASSLGWQGTDTQYF.

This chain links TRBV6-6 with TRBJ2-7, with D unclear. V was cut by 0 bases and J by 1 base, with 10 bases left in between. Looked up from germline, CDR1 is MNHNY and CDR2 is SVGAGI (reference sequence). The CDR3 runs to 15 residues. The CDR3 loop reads CASSYSALGSYEQYF. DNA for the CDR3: TGTGCCAGCAGTTACTCGGCGCTAGGGTCCTACGAGCAGTACTTC.

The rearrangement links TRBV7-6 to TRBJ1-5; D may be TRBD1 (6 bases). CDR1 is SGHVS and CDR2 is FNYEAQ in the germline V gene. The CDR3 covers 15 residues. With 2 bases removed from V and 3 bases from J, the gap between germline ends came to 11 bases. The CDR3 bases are TGTGCCAGCAGCTTATTCTCAGGGGACAATCAGCCCCAGCATTTT. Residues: CASSLFSGDNQPQHF.

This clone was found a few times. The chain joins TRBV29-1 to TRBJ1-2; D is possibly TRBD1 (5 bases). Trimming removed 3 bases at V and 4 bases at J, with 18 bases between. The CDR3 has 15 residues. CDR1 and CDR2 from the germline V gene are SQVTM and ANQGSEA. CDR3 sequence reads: CSVEGLGEGGYGYTF. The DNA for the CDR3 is TGCAGCGTTGAGGGGCTAGGTGAGGGAGGCTATGGCTACACCTTC. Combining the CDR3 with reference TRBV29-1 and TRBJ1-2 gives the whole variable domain SAVISQKPSRDICQRGTSLTIQCQVDSQVTMMFWYRQQPGQSLTLIATANQGSEATYESGFVIDKFPISRPNLTFSTLTVSNMSPEDSSIYLCSVEGLGEGGYGYTFGSGTRLTVV.

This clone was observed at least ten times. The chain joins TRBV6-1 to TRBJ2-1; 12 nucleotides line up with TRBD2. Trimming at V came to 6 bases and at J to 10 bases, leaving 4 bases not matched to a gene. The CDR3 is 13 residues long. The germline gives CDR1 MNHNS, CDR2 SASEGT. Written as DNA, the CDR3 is TGTGCCAGCAGGACTAGCGGGAGTAGAGAGCAGTTCTTC. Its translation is CASRTSGSREQFF.

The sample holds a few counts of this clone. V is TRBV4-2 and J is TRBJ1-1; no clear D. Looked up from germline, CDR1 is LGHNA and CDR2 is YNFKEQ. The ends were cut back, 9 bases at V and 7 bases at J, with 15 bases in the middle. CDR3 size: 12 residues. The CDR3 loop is CARRASRDEAFF. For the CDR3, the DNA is TGTGCCAGACGAGCGAGTCGGGATGAAGCTTTCTTT.